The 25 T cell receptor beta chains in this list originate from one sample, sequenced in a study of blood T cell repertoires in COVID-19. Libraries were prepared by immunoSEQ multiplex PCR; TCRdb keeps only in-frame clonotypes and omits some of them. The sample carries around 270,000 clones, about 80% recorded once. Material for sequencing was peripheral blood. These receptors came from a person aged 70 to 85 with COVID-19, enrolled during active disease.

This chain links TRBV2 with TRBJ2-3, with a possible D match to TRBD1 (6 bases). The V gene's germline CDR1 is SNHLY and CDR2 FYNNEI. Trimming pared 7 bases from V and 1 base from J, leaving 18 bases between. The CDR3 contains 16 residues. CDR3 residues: CASTERGSSRTDTQYF. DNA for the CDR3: TGTGCCAGCACGGAAAGGGGGAGTTCCCGCACAGATACGCAGTATTTT.

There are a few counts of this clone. CDR3 residues: CASSARQESSGNTIYF. The CDR3 DNA reads as TGTGCCAGCAGTGCTCGACAGGAGAGCTCTGGAAACACCATATATTTT. The chain is built from TRBV6-1 and TRBJ1-3; tentative D call: TRBD1 (6 bases). The CDR3 is made up of 16 amino acids. V shed 4 bases and J shed 0 bases, with 13 bases lying between them. Germline V gives CDR1 MNHNS, CDR2 SASEGT.

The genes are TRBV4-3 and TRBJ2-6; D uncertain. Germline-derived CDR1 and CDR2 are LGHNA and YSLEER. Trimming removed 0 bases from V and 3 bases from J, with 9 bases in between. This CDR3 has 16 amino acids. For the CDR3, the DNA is TGCGCCAGCAGCCAAGATAACAATATTGGGGCCAACGTCCTGACTTTC. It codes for CASSQDNNIGANVLTF.

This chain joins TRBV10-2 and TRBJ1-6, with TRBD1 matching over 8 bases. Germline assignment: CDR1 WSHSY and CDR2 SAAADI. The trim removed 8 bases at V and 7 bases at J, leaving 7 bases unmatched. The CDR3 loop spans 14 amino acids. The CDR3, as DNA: TGCGCCAGCGGAGACAGGGGCCACAATTCACCCCTCCACTTT. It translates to CASGDRGHNSPLHF.

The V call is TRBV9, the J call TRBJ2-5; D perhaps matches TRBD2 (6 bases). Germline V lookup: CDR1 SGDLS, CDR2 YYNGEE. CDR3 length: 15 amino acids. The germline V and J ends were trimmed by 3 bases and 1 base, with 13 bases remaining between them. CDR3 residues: CASSAGVAPQETQYF. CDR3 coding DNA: TGTGCCAGCAGCGCGGGGGTGGCGCCCCAAGAGACCCAGTACTTC.

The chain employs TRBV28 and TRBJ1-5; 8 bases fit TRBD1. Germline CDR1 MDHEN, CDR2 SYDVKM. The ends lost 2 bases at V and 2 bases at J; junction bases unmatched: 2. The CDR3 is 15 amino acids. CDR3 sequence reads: CASSLPQGGNQPQHF. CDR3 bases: TGTGCCAGCAGTTTACCACAGGGGGGCAATCAGCCCCAGCATTTT.

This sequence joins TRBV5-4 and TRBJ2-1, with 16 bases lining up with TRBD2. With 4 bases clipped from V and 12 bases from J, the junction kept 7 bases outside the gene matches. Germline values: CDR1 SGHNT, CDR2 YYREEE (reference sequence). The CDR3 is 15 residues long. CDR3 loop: CASSPGLAGGPLQFF. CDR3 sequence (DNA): TGTGCCAGCAGCCCGGGACTAGCGGGAGGGCCCTTGCAGTTCTTC.

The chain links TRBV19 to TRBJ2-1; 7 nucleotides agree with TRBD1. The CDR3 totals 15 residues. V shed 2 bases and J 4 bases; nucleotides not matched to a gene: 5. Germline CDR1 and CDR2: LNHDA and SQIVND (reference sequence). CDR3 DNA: TGTGCCAGTAGTATACGAGGGGGCCTATACAATGAGCAGTTCTTC. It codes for CASSIRGGLYNEQFF.

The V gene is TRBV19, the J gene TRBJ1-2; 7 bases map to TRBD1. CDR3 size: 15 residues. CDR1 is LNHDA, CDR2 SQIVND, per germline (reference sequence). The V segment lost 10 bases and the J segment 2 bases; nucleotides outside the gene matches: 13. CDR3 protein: CATPSPTGDNYGYTF. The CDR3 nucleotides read TGTGCCACGCCGAGCCCCACAGGGGACAACTATGGCTACACCTTC.

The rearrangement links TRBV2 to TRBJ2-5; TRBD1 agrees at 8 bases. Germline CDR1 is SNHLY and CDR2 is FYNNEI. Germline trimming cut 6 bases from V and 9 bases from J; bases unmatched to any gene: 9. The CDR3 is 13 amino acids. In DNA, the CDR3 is TGTGCCAGCAGAGGACAGGGCCTAGGGGCCCAGTACTTC. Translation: CASRGQGLGAQYF.

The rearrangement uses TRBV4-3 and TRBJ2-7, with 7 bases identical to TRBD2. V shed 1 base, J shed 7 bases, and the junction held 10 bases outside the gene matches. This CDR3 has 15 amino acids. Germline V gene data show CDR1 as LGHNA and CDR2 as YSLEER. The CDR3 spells CASSQGEGSGLEQYF. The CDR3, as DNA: TGCGCCAGCAGCCAAGGGGAGGGATCAGGTCTAGAGCAGTACTTC.

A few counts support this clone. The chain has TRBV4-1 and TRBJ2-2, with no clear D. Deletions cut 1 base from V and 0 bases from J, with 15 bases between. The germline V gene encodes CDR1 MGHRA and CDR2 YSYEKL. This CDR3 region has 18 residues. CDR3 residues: CASSQVKTLPPNTGELFF. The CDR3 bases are TGCGCCAGCAGCCAAGTGAAGACACTCCCTCCGAACACCGGGGAGCTGTTTTTT.

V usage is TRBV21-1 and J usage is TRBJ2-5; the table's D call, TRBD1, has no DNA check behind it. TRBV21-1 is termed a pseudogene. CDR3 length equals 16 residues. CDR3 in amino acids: CASSKAGDRWQETQYF. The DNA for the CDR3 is TGTGCCAGCAGCAAAGCAGGGGACAGGTGGCAGGAGACCCAGTACTTC.

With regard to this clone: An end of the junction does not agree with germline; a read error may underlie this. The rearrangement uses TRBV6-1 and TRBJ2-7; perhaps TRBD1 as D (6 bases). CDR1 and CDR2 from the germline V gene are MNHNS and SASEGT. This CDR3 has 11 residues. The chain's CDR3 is CASSETKQGFF. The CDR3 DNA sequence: TGTGCCAGCAGTGAGACAAAACAGGGCTTCTTC.

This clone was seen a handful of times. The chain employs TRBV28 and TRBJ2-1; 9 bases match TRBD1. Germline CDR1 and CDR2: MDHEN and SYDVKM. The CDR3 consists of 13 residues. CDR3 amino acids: CANGGTGFDEQFF. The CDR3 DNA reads TGTGCGAATGGGGGGACAGGGTTTGATGAGCAGTTCTTC.

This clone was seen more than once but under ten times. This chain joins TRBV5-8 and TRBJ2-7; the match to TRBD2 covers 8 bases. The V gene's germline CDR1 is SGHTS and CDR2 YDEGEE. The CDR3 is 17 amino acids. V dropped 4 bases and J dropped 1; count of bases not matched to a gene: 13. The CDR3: CASSPPRGRGGSYEQYF. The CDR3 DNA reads TGTGCCAGCAGCCCGCCGCGGGGCCGGGGGGGTTCCTACGAGCAGTACTTC.

CDR3 coding DNA: TGTGCCAGCAGTGAAGTTTTCGTGTCCAATGAGCAGTTCTTC. Amino acids: CASSEVFVSNEQFF. The chain carries TRBV2 and TRBJ2-1; D is undetermined. V gave up 1 base and J gave up 6 bases, with 10 bases separating them. Germline CDR1 SNHLY, CDR2 FYNNEI. The CDR3 consists of 14 residues.

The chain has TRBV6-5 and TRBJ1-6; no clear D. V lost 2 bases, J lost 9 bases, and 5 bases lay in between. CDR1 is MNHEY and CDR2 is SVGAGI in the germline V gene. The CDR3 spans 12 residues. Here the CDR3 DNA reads TGTGCCAGCAGTTACCCAGGTTCACCCCTCCACTTT. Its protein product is CASSYPGSPLHF.

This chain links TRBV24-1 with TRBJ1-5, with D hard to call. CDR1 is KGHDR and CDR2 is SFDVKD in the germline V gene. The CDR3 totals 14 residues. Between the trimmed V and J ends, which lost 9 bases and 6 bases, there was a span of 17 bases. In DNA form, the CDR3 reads TGTGCCACCGGGTGGATCGGCGGTGGTCAGCCCCAGCATTTT. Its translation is CATGWIGGGQPQHF.

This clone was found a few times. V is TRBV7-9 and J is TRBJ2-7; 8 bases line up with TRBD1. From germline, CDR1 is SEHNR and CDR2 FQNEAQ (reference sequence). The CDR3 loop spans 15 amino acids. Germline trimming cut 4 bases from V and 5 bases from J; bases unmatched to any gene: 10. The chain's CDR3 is CASSYGQGANDEQYF. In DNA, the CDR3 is TGTGCCAGCAGCTACGGACAGGGCGCGAACGACGAGCAGTACTTC.

The DNA of the CDR3 is TGTGCCAGTAGTAAAACCGGGACATCCAACTATGGCTACACCTTC. It translates to CASSKTGTSNYGYTF. The chain joins TRBV19 to TRBJ1-2; possibly TRBD1 for D (6 bases). Germline CDR1 reads LNHDA; CDR2 reads SQIVND (reference sequence). The CDR3 contains 15 residues. The V end lost 4 bases, the J end lost 2 bases, and 14 bases lay between the germline ends.

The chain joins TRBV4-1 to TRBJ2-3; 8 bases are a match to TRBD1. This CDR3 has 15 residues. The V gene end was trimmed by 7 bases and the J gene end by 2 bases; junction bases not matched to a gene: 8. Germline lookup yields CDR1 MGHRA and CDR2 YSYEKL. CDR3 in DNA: TGCGCCAGCACCAGGTCAGGGGGCTACACAGATACGCAGTATTTT. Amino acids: CASTRSGGYTDTQYF.

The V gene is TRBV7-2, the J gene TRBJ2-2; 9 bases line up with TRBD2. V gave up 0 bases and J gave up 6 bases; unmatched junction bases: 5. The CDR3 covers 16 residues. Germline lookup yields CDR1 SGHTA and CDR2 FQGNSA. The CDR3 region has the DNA TGTGCCAGCAGCTTAGCCGGCGGGAGGGCCTCCGGGGAGCTGTTTTTT. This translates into CASSLAGGRASGELFF.

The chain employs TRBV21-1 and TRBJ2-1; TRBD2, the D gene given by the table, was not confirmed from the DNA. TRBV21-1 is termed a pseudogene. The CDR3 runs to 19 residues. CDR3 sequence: CASSRFHLAGNLSYNEQFF. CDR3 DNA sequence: TGTGCCAGCAGCAGATTTCATTTAGCGGGAAACCTTTCCTACAATGAGCAGTTCTTC.

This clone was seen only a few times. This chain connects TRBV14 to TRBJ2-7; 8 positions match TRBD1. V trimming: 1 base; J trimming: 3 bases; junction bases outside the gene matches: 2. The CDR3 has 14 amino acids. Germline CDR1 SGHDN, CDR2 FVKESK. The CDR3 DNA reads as TGTGCCAGCAGCCAAGTAGGGACAGGCTACGAGCAGTACTTC. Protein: CASSQVGTGYEQYF.